The next 14 T cell receptor beta chains were all read from a single sample in a study of cytomegalovirus exposure and HLA in healthy donors. Both 60 Vbeta primers and 13 Jbeta primers went into the PCR. Produced via immunoSEQ multiplex PCR; TCRdb's table is partial and in-frame only. In the table there are around 150,000 clones, 79% of which are singletons. Material: PBMCs. The receptor set was obtained from a man aged 35 to 55 in good health and CMV-seronegative.

The chain couples TRBV28 to TRBJ1-4; no firm D call. Trimming cost V 3 bases and J 3 bases, with 11 bases left between them. From germline, CDR1 is MDHEN and CDR2 SYDVKM. This CDR3 has 15 residues. The CDR3 sequence is CASSFSPAANEKLFF. DNA of the CDR3: TGTGCCAGCAGTTTTTCCCCCGCGGCTAATGAAAAACTGTTTTTT.

The CDR3 reads CASSPGLQKYEQYF. For the CDR3, the DNA is TGTGCCAGCAGCCCGGGACTTCAAAAGTACGAGCAGTACTTC. The V call is TRBV7-2, the J call TRBJ2-7, with a weak D call TRBD2 (6 bases). The V end was cut by 5 bases, the J end by 4 bases, with 15 bases between. Germline CDR1 is SGHTA and CDR2 is FQGNSA. This CDR3 has 14 amino acids.

The CDR3 loop reads CASSVGLCTFF. CDR3 DNA: TGCGCCAGCAGCGTAGGACTTTGTACGTTCTTC. The rearrangement links TRBV5-1 to TRBJ2-1, with D perhaps matching TRBD2 (5 bases). The CDR3 totals 11 residues. V lost 4 bases and J 15 bases, leaving 14 bases between the germline ends. Germline V gene sequence: CDR1 SGHRS, CDR2 YFSETQ.

The chain combines TRBV6-1 with TRBJ2-5; 10 bases are a match to TRBD1. V was pared by 5 bases and J by 5 bases, with 8 bases of the junction left unmatched. From germline, CDR1 is MNHNS and CDR2 SASEGT. This CDR3 is built from 15 residues. The CDR3 DNA is TGTGCCAGCAGTTCTCGGGACAGGGGCCCGGAGACCCAGTACTTC. It is translated as CASSSRDRGPETQYF.

This chain links TRBV7-2 with TRBJ2-2, with TRBD2 identical over 10 bases. The germline gives CDR1 SGHTA, CDR2 FQGNSA. V dropped 6 bases and J dropped 5; count of bases not matched to a gene: 6. The CDR3 consists of 15 residues. The CDR3 bases are TGTGCCAGCAGTTCCCTAGCGGGAGAGACCGGGGAGCTGTTTTTT. It encodes CASSSLAGETGELFF.

The V and J genes are TRBV11-1 and TRBJ2-7; D possibly corresponds to TRBD1 (6 bases). Between the trimmed V and J ends, which lost 1 base and 2 bases, there was a span of 12 bases. Germline loops: CDR1 SGHAT, CDR2 FQDESV (reference sequence). The CDR3 covers 15 residues. The CDR3 loop reads CASSLVGQWTYEQYF. The CDR3 DNA follows: TGTGCCAGCAGCTTAGTCGGACAGTGGACCTACGAGCAGTACTTC.

This chain joins TRBV11-2 and TRBJ2-7; possible D gene TRBD2, 6 bases. The germline gives CDR1 SGHAT, CDR2 FQNNGV. This CDR3 region has 13 residues. V was shortened by 5 bases and J by 2 bases, with 10 bases between the two germline ends. The CDR3, as DNA: TGTGCCAGCAGCCAGAGACTAGCCTACGAGCAGTACTTC. As protein: CASSQRLAYEQYF.

This rearrangement joins TRBV7-2 to TRBJ2-7, with TRBD2 matching over 9 bases. The length of the CDR3 is 14 residues. The V gene end was trimmed by 3 bases and the J gene end by 7 bases; junction bases not matched to a gene: 7. Germline V gene data show CDR1 as SGHTA and CDR2 as FQGNSA. The CDR3 here is CASSFSGGRGEQYF. The CDR3 DNA sequence: TGTGCCAGCAGCTTTAGCGGGGGTCGGGGGGAGCAGTACTTC.

This chain uses TRBV7-8 with TRBJ2-1; D is possibly TRBD2 (6 bases). The V gene lost 1 base and the J gene lost 6 bases, with 13 bases spanning the gap. CDR1 and CDR2 (germline): SGHVS, FQNEAQ. The CDR3 has 15 amino acids. CDR3 sequence reads: CASSLGGRSLNEQFF. Written as DNA, the CDR3 is TGTGCCAGCAGCTTAGGTGGGAGGTCCCTCAATGAGCAGTTCTTC.

This clone turned up a few times. This chain joins TRBV7-2 and TRBJ2-5, with 10 positions matching TRBD1. Germline V lookup: CDR1 SGHTA, CDR2 FQGNSA. CDR3 length: 14 residues. J gave up 4 bases and V 5 bases, and 4 bases lay outside the gene matches. This CDR3 is CASSVGTGVETQYF. The CDR3, as DNA: TGTGCCAGCAGCGTCGGGACAGGGGTAGAGACCCAGTACTTC.

CDR3 DNA: TGCAGCGTGGCCCGGACAGGGGGATTAGGCACTGAAGCTTTCTTT. This codes for CSVARTGGLGTEAFF. This chain connects TRBV29-1 to TRBJ1-1, with 10 bases aligning to TRBD1. The CDR3 is made up of 15 amino acids. In germline, CDR1 is SQVTM, CDR2 ANQGSEA. J lost 4 bases, V lost 6 bases, and 11 bases had no gene match.

The chain is built from TRBV28 and TRBJ1-5; 9 bases match TRBD1. The V segment lost 5 bases and the J segment 7 bases; nucleotides outside the gene matches: 6. This CDR3 region has 14 residues. Germline V lookup: CDR1 MDHEN, CDR2 SYDVKM. CDR3 sequence reads: CASSLWTGEQPQHF. The CDR3 DNA follows: TGTGCCAGCAGTCTCTGGACAGGGGAACAGCCCCAGCATTTT.

The gene calls are TRBV28 and TRBJ2-1; TRBD2 matches 7 bases. The J segment lost 13 bases and the V segment lost 6 bases, leaving 6 bases of the junction unmatched. The CDR3 totals 11 residues. Germline V CDR1 and CDR2: MDHEN, SYDVKM. CDR3 DNA: TGTGCCAGCAGCCCCGCTAGCGGTCAGTTCTTC. Translation gives CASSPASGQFF.

The V and J genes are TRBV30 and TRBJ2-7; TRBD1 agrees at 8 bases. Germline V gives CDR1 GTSNPN, CDR2 SVGIG (reference sequence). V shed 7 bases, J shed 0 bases, and the junction held 5 bases outside the gene matches. CDR3 size: 13 residues. The CDR3 is CALGTGNSYEQYF. The CDR3 coding sequence is TGTGCCTTGGGGACAGGCAACTCCTACGAGCAGTACTTC.